This T cell receptor beta chain was retrieved from a study of blood T cell repertoires in COVID-19. Study in general: COVID-19 samples from acute and convalescent phases originated in the United States, Italy and Spain. Sources were T cells, B-cell-depleted T cells, or PBMCs; the material itself was cDNA or gDNA.

Trimming took off 2 bases at V and 4 bases at J, with 12 bases between the two ends. Germline V lookup: CDR1 SQVTM, CDR2 ANQGSEA. The CDR3 runs 14 residues. Generated by immunoSEQ multiplex PCR, the TCRdb table keeps only in-frame clones and is missing some. The data contain approximately 96,000 clones, 80% to 90% of them singletons. The source is a human donor with COVID-19, enrolled during active disease. The donor label of this sample is uncertain. The rearrangement links TRBV29-1 to TRBJ1-3; D not resolved. Sequencing was carried out using peripheral blood. In DNA, the CDR3 is TGCAGCGTTGAAACGGACTCGGGGGGAAACACCATATATTTT. It yields the protein CSVETDSGGNTIYF. The variable domain in full, with the rest retrieved from reference TRBV29-1 and TRBJ1-3, is SAVISQKPSRDICQRGTSLTIQCQVDSQVTMMFWYRQQPGQSLTLIATANQGSEATYESGFVIDKFPISRPNLTFSTLTVSNMSPEDSSIYLCSVETDSGGNTIYFGEGSWLTVV.